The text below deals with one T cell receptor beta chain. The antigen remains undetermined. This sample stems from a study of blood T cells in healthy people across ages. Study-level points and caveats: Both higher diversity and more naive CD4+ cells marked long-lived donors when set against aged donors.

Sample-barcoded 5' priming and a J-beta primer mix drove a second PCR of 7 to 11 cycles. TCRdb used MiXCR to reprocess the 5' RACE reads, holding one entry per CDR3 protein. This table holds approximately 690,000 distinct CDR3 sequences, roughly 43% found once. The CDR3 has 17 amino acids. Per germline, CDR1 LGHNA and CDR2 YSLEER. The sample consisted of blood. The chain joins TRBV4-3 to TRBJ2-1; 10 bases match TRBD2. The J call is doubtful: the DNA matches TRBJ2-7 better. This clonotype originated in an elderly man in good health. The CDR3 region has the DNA TGCGCCAGCAGCCAAGATCTTGGACTAGCGGTTTACAATGAGCAGTACTTC. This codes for CASSQDLGLAVYNEQYF.